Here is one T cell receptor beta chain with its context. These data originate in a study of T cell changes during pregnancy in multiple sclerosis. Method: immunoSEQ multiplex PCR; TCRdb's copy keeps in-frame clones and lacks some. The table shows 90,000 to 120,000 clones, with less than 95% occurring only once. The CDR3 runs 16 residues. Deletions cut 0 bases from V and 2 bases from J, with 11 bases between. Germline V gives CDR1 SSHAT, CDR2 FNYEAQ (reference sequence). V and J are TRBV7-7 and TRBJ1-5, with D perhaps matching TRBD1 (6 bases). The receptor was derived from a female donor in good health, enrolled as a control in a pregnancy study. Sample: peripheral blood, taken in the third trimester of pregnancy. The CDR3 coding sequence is TGTGCCAGCAGCTTAGCCGGGGGGCGACGCAATCAGCCCCAGCATTTT. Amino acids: CASSLAGGRRNQPQHF.